Below are 2 T cell receptor beta chains sequenced from a single sample in a study of shared clonotypes between healthy human individuals. CD45RO-negative, CCR7-positively selected cells formed the naive CD8 fraction, excluding terminally differentiated effector memory CD45RA+ cells. TCRdb's table, derived via immunoSEQ multiplex PCR, lists solely in-frame clones and lacks some. Here the sample spans 1.5 million to 2.5 million clones, about 95% being singletons. The source material was naive CD8+ T cells sorted from blood. Source of these receptors: a man aged 18 to 30 in good health.

The V call is TRBV5-1, the J call TRBJ2-7; unclear D gene. V gave up 3 bases and J gave up 2 bases, with 9 bases separating them. The CDR3 is made up of 13 amino acids. Germline CDR1 is SGHRS and CDR2 is YFSETQ. The CDR3 protein is CASSYDPTYEQYF. The CDR3 coding sequence is TGCGCCAGCAGCTACGACCCGACCTACGAGCAGTACTTC. Filled out from reference TRBV5-1 and TRBJ2-7, the complete variable domain reads KAGVTQTPRYLIKTRGQQVTLSCSPISGHRSVSWYQQTPGQGLQFLFEYFSETQRNKGNFPGRFSGRQFSNSRSEMNVSTLELGDSALYLCASSYDPTYEQYFGPGTRLTVT.

The chain carries TRBV19 and TRBJ2-7; D possibly corresponds to TRBD1 (5 bases). This CDR3 contains 14 residues. From germline, CDR1 is LNHDA and CDR2 SQIVND (reference sequence). V was trimmed by 4 bases and J by 3 bases, leaving 13 bases between them. The CDR3 DNA sequence: TGTGCCAGTAGTAATGTATTAGACAGCTACGAGCAGTACTTC. It specifies CASSNVLDSYEQYF.